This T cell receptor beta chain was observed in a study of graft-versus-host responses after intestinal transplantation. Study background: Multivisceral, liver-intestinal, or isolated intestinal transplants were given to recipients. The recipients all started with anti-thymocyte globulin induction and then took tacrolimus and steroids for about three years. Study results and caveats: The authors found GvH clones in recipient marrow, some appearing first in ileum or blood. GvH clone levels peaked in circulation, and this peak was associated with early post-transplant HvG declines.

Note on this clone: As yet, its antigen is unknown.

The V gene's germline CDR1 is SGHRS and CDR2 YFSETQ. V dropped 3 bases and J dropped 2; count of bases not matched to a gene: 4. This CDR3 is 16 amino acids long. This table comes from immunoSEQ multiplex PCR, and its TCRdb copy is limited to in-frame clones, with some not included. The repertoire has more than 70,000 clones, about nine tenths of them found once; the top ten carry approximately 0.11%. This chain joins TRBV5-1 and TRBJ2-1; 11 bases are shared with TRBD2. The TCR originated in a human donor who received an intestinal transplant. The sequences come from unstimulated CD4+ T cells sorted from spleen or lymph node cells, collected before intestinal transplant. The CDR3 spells CASSSPLAGAYNEQFF. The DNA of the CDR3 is TGCGCCAGCAGCTCCCCACTAGCGGGGGCCTACAATGAGCAGTTCTTC.